This entry is about one T cell receptor (beta chain). Its target is not known. Treatment defined: roughly 19 received Ad26.COV2.S at low or high dose, single or two shots; a few received placebo; per-sample allocation not given. Sampling took place 63 days after the first vaccine or placebo injection. Between the trimmed V and J ends, which lost 0 bases and 0 bases, there was a span of 10 bases. Germline V gene data show CDR1 as SGHRS and CDR2 as YFSETQ. The CDR3 contains 16 residues. These data come from a study of Ad26.COV2.S vaccination and SARS-CoV-2 variants. About the research overall: This donor came from the COV1001 trial of Ad26.COV2.S.

Study-wide results and caveats: Vaccine recipients posted higher spike-specific TCR breadth than their placebo counterparts. Reported findings describe substantial breadth in spike-specific CD8+ and CD4+ T cell responses following vaccination. Vaccinated and placebo-treated recipients had similar non-spike TCR breadth.

Here immunoSEQ multiplex PCR was the method, and the copy in TCRdb shows in-frame clones only, minus some. The sample comprises some 640,000 clones, around 89% of which are singletons, and roughly 1.5% rests with the top ten. This receptor was taken from a person aged 18-65 years who received the Ad26.COV2.S COVID-19 vaccine or a placebo. This sequence joins TRBV5-1 and TRBJ1-3; tentatively, D is TRBD1 (5 bases). Sequencing used peripheral blood, obtained in a trial of Ad26.COV2.S vaccine versus placebo. For the CDR3, the DNA is TGCGCCAGCAGCTTGGGATGGGGGGTCTCTGGAAACACCATATATTTT. Translation gives CASSLGWGVSGNTIYF.